The clone carrying this T cell receptor beta chain was found a few times. Its specificity is not known. The germline V gene encodes CDR1 SGHRS and CDR2 YFSETQ. The ends lost 0 bases at V and 3 bases at J; junction bases unmatched: 5. The CDR3 consists of 15 residues. With a J-beta primer mix and a sample-barcoded 5' primer, a second PCR ran about 7 to 12 cycles. TCRdb recomputed calls from the 5' RACE reads with MiXCR, one row per CDR3 protein. The sample lists more than 650,000 distinct CDR3 sequences, 22% seen once, with roughly 22% in the top ten. The sample is drawn from a study of blood T cells in healthy people across ages. Study overall: Roughly one uniquely barcoded beta molecule per two T cells was captured. Study-wide points: Per million T cells, TCR beta diversity dropped about linearly as age rose. Correlation between TCR beta diversity and naive T cell percentage was strong.

This chain connects TRBV5-1 to TRBJ2-7; 8 positions agree with TRBD1. What was sequenced was blood. The receptor was derived from an older man in good health. For the CDR3, the DNA is TGCGCCAGCAGCTTGGGTCCCGGACAGGGCTACGAGCAGTACTTC. Translating gives CASSLGPGQGYEQYF. Full variable domain (missing parts from reference TRBV5-1 and TRBJ2-7): KAGVTQTPRYLIKTRGQQVTLSCSPISGHRSVSWYQQTPGQGLQFLFEYFSETQRNKGNFPGRFSGRQFSNSRSEMNVSTLELGDSALYLCASSLGPGQGYEQYFGPGTRLTVT.